This record covers a single T cell receptor beta chain. This sample is drawn from a study of blood T cell repertoires in COVID-19. Trimming removed 4 bases from V and 4 bases from J, with 17 bases in between. The CDR3 extends over 15 amino acids. Germline V gene sequence: CDR1 LGHNA, CDR2 YNFKEQ. The method was immunoSEQ multiplex PCR; TCRdb's version includes in-frame clones alone and lacks a portion of them. The data contain 95,000 to 100,000 clones, about 88% of them singletons. This TCR came from a woman aged 60 to 75 with acute or convalescent COVID-19. This rearrangement joins TRBV4-2 to TRBJ2-7, with D possibly TRBD2 on 5 matching bases. Sequencing was done on a sample of peripheral blood. Here the CDR3 reads CASSPSGRVGYEQYF. In DNA form, the CDR3 reads TGTGCCAGCAGCCCGAGCGGTAGGGTGGGGTACGAGCAGTACTTC.